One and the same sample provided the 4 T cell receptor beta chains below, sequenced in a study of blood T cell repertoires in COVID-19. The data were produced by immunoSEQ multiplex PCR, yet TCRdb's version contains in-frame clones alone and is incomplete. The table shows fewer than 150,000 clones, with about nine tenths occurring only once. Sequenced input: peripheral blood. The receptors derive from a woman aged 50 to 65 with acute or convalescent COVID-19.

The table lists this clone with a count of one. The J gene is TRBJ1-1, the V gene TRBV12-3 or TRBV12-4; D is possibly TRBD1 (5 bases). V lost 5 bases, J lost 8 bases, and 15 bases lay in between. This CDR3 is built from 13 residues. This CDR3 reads CASSPSGNGEAFF. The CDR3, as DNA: TGTGCCAGCAGTCCCTCAGGGAATGGAGAAGCTTTCTTT.

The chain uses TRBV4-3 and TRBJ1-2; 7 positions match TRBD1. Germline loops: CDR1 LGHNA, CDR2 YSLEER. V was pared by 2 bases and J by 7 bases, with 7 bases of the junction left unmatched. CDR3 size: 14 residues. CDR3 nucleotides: TGCGCCAGCAGCCAACAGGGGGGCGAGTTTGGCTACACCTTC. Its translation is CASSQQGGEFGYTF.

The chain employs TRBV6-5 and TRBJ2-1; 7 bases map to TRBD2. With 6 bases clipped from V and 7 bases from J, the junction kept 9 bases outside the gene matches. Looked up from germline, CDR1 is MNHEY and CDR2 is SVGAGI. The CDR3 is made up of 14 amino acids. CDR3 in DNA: TGTGCCAGCAGGGAGGGAGGGCTTTTGAATGAGCAGTTCTTC. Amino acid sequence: CASREGGLLNEQFF.

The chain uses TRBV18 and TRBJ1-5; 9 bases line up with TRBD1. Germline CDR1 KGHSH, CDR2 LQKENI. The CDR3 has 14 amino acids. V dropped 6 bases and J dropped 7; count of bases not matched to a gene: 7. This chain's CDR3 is CASSQTGGRQPQHF. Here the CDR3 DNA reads TGTGCCAGCTCCCAAACAGGGGGCAGGCAGCCCCAGCATTTT.